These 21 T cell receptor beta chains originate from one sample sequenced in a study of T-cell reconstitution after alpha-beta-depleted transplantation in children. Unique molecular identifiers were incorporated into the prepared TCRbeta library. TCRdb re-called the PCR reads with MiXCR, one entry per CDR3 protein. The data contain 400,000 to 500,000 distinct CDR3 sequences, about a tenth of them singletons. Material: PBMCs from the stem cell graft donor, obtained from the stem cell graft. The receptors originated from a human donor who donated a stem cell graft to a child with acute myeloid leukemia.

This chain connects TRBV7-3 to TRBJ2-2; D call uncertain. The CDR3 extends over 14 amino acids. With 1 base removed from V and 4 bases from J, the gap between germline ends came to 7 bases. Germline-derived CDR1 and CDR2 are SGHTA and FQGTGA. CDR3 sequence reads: CASSLMTATGELFF. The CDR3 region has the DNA TGTGCCAGCAGCTTAATGACGGCCACCGGGGAGCTGTTTTTT. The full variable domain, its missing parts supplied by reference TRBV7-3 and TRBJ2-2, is GAGVSQTPSNKVTEKGKYVELRCDPISGHTALYWYRQSLGQGPEFLIYFQGTGAADDSGLPNDRFFAVRPEGSVSTLKIQRTERGDSAVYLCASSLMTATGELFFGEGSRLTVL.

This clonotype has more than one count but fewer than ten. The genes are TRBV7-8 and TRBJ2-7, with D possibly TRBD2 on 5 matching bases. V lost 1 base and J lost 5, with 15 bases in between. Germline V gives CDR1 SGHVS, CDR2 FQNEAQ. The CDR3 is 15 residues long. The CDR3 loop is CASSLGRGIWDEQYV. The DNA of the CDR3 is TGTGCCAGCAGCTTAGGACGGGGAATATGGGACGAGCAGTACGTC.

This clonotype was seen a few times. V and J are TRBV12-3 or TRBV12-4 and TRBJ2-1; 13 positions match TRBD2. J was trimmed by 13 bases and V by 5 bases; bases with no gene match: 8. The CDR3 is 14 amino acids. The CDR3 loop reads CASSPLGLAGVQFF. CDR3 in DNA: TGTGCCAGCAGTCCTCTCGGACTAGCGGGGGTACAGTTCTTC.

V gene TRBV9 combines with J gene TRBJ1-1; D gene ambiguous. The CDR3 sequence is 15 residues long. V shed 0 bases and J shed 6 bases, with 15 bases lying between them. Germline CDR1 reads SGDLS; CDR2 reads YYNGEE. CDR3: CASSVDQTTAAEAFF. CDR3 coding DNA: TGTGCCAGCAGCGTAGATCAGACTACAGCGGCTGAAGCTTTCTTT. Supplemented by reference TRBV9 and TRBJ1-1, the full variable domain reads DSGVTQTPKHLITATGQRVTLRCSPRSGDLSVYWYQQSLDQGLQFLIQYYNGEERAKGNILERFSAQQFPDLHSELNLSSLELGDSALYFCASSVDQTTAAEAFFGQGTRLTVV.

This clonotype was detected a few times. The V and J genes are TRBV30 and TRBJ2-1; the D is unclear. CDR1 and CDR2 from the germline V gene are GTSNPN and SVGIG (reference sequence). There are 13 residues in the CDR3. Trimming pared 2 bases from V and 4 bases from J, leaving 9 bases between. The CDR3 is CAWSKARYNEQFF. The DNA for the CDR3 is TGTGCCTGGAGTAAGGCGAGGTACAATGAGCAGTTCTTC.

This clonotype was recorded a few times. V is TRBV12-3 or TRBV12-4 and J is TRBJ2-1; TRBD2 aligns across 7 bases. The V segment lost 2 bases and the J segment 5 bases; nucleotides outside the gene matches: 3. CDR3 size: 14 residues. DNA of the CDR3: TGTGCCAGCAGTTTATGGGGGAGGGACAATGAGCAGTTCTTC. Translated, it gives CASSLWGRDNEQFF.

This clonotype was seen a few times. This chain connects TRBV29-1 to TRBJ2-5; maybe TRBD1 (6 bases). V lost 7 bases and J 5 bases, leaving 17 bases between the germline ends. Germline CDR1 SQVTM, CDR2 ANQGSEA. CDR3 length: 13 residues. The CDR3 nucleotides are TGCAGCGGAACACAGGGTGGTGAGGAGACCCAGTACTTC. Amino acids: CSGTQGGEETQYF. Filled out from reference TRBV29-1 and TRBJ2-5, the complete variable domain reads SAVISQKPSRDICQRGTSLTIQCQVDSQVTMMFWYRQQPGQSLTLIATANQGSEATYESGFVIDKFPISRPNLTFSTLTVSNMSPEDSSIYLCSGTQGGEETQYFGPGTRLLVL.

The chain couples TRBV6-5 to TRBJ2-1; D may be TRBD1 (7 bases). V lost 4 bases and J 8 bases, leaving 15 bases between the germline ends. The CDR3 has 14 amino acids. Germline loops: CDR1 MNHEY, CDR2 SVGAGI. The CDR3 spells CASSSPGGSDEQFF. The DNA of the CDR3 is TGTGCCAGCAGTTCTCCAGGGGGGAGCGATGAGCAGTTCTTC.

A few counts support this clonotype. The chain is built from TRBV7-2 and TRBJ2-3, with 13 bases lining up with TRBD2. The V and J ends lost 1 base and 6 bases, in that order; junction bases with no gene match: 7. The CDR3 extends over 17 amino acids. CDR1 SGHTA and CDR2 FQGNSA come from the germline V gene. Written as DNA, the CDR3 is TGTGCCAGCAGCTTAGTCCCCGGACTAGCGGGAGCGGATACGCAGTATTTT. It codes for CASSLVPGLAGADTQYF.

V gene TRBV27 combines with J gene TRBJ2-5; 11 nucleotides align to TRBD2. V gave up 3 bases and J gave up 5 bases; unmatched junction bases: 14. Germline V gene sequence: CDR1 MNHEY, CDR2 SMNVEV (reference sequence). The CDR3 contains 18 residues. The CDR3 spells CASSFRGLAGPKMETQYF. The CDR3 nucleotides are TGTGCCAGCAGTTTCCGAGGACTAGCGGGCCCAAAGATGGAGACCCAGTACTTC.

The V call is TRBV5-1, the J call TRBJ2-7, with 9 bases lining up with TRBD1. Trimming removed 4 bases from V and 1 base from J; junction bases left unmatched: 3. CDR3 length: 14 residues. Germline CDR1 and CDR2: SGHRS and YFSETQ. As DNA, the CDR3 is TGCGCCAGCAGCCAAGGGACAGGGTCCTACGAGCAGTACGTC. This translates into CASSQGTGSYEQYV.

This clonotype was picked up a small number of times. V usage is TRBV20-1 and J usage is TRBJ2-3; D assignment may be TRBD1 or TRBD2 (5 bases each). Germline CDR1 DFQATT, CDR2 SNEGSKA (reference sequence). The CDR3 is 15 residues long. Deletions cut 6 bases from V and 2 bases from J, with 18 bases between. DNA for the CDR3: TGCAGTGCCCCTGCAAGTGGGGGACCCACAGATACGCAGTATTTT. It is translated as CSAPASGGPTDTQYF.

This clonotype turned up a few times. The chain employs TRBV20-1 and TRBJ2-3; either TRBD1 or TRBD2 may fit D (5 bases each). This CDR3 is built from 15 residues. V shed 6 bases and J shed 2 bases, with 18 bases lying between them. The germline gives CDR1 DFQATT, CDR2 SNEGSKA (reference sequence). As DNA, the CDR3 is TGCAGTGCAACTGGACGGGACGGCTTCACAGATACGCAGTATTTT. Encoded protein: CSATGRDGFTDTQYF.

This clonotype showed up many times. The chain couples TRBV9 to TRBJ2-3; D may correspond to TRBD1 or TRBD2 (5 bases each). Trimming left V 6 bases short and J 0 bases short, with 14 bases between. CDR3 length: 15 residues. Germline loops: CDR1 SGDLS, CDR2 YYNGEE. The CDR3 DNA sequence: TGTGCCAGCACCCTCGGGGCCCAGAGCACAGATACGCAGTATTTT. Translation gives CASTLGAQSTDTQYF.

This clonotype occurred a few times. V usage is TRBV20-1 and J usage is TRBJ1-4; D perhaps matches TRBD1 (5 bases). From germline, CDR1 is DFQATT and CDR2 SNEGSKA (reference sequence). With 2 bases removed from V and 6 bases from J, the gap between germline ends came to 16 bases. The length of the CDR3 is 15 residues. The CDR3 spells CSARPREAAYEKLFF. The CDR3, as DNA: TGCAGTGCTAGACCCAGGGAGGCGGCTTATGAAAAACTGTTTTTT.

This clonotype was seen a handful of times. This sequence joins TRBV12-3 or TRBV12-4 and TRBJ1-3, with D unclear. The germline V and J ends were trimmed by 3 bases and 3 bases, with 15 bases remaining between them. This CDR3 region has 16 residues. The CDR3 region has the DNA TGTGCCAGCAGTTTTATCGGGGTGGAGTTTGGAAACACCATATATTTT. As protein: CASSFIGVEFGNTIYF.

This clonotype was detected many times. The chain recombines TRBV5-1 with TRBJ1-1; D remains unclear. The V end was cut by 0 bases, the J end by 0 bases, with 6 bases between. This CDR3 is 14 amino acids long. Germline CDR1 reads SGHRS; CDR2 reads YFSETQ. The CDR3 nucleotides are TGCGCCAGCAGCTTGGGTTGGGTGAACACTGAAGCTTTCTTT. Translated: CASSLGWVNTEAFF.

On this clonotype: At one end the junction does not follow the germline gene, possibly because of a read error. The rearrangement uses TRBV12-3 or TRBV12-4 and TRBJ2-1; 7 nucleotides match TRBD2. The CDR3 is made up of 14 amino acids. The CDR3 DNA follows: TGTGCCACCAGTTTAGAGGGACTACGGAATGAGCAGTTCTTC. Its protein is CATSLEGLRNEQFF.

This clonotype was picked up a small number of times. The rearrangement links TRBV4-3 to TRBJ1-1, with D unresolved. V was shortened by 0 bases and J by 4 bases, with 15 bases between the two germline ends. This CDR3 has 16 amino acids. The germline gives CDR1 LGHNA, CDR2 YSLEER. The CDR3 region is CASSQDLAPFATEAFF. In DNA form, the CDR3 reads TGCGCCAGCAGCCAAGATCTGGCACCTTTCGCCACTGAAGCTTTCTTT.

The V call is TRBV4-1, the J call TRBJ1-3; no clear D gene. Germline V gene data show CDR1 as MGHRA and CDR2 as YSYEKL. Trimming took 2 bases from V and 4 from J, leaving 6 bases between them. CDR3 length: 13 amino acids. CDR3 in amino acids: CASSQFIGNTIYF. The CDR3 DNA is TGCGCCAGCAGCCAATTTATAGGAAACACCATATATTTT.

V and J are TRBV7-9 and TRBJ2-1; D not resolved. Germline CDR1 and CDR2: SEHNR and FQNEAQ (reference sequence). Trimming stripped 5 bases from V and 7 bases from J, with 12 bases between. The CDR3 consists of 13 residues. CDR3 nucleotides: TGTGCCAGCAGCCCTAGGGTTCTGAATGAGCAGTTCTTC. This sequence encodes CASSPRVLNEQFF.